The sample holds many counts of the clone carrying this TCR beta chain. The antigen remains unidentified. Time point defined: longitudinal time-point 3. This entry comes from a study of neurological immune-mediated disorders. Whole-study findings and limits: The greatest TCR clonal expansion occurred in HTLV-1-associated myelopathy and the least in multiple sclerosis, which fell below healthy controls. None of the CDR3 amino acid sequences of expanded clones recurred across subjects, suggesting private repertoires in all groups.

Germline lookup yields CDR1 KGHSH and CDR2 LQKENI. The CDR3 totals 15 residues. Deletions cut 3 bases from V and 3 bases from J, with 14 bases between. Via MiXCR, TCRdb re-called the 5' RACE reads, giving one row per CDR3 protein. Among around 42,000 distinct CDR3 sequences, about 13% were seen once, and the ten largest hold around 10%. Sequencing used PBMCs. The chain has TRBV18 and TRBJ2-5; D is perhaps TRBD1 or TRBD2 (5 bases each). This receptor was taken from a man aged 30 to 45 in good health. CDR3 coding DNA: TGTGCCAGCTCACCGATGGGACCGACGAAAGAGACCCAGTACTTC. Translating gives CASSPMGPTKETQYF.